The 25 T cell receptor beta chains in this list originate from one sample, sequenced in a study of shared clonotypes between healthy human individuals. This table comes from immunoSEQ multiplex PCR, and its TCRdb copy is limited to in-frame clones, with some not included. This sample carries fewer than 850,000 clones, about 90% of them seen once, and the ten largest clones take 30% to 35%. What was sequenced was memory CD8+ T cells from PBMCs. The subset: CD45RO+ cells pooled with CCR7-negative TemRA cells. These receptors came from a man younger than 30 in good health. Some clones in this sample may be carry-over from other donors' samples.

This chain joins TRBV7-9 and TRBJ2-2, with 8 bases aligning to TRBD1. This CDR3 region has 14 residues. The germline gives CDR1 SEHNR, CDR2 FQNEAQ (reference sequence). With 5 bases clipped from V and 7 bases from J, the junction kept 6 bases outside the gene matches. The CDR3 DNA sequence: TGTGCCAGCAGCCTCAGGGGGCAGTACGGGGAGCTGTTTTTT. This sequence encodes CASSLRGQYGELFF.

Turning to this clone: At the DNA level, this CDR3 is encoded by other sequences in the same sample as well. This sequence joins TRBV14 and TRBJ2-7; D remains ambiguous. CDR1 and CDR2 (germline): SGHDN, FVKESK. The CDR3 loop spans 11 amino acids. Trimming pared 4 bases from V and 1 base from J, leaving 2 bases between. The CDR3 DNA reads TGTGCCAGCAGCCTTTCCTACGAGCAGTACTTC. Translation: CASSLSYEQYF. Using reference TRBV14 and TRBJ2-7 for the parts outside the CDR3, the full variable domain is EAGVTQFPSHSVIEKGQTVTLRCDPISGHDNLYWYRRVMGKEIKFLLHFVKESKQDESGMPNNRFLAERTGGTYSTLKVQPAELEDSGVYFCASSLSYEQYFGPGTRLTVT.

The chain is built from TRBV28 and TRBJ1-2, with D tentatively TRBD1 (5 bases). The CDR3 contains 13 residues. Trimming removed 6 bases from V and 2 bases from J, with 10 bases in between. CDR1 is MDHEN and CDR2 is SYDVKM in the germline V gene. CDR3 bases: TGTGCCAGCAGAGGGACGGAGAACTATGGCTACACCTTC. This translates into CASRGTENYGYTF.

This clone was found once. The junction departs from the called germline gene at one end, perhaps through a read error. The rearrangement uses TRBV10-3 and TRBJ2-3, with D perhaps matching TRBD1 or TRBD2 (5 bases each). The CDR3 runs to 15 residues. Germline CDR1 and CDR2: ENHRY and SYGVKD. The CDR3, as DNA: TGTGCCATCACTGAGGGGAGTGGGCTCGTGGATACGCAGTATTTT. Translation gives CAITEGSGLVDTQYF.

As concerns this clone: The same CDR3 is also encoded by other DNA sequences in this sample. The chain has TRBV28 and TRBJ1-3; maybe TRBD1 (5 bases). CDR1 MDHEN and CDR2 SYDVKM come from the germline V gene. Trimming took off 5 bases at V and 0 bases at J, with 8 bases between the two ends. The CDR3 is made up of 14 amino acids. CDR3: CASSLRVSGNTIYF. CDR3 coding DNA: TGTGCCAGCAGTCTCAGGGTCTCTGGAAACACCATATATTTT. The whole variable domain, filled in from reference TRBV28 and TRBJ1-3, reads DVKVTQSSRYLVKRTGEKVFLECVQDMDHENMFWYRQDPGLGLRLIYFSYDVKMKEKGDIPEGYSVSREKKERFSLILESASTNQTSMYLCASSLRVSGNTIYFGEGSWLTVV.

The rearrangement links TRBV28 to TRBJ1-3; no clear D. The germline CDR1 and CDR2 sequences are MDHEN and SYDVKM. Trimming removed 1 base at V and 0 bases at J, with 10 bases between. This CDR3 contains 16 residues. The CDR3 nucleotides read TGTGCCAGCAGTTTATTAGAGGGCCCCTCTGGAAACACCATATATTTT. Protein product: CASSLLEGPSGNTIYF.

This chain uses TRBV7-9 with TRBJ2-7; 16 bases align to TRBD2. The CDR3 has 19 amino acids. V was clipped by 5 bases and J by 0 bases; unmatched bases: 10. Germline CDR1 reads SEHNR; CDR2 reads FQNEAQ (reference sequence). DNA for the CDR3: TGTGCCAGCAGCCCTACCGGGACTAGCGGGAGGGCCCGCTCCTACGAGCAGTACTTC. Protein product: CASSPTGTSGRARSYEQYF.

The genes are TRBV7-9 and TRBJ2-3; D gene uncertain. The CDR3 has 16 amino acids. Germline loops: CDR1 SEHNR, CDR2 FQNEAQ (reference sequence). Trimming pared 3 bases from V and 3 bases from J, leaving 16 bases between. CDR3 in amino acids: CASSFGPLKPTDTQYF. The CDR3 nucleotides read TGTGCCAGCAGCTTCGGACCCCTTAAACCGACAGATACGCAGTATTTT.

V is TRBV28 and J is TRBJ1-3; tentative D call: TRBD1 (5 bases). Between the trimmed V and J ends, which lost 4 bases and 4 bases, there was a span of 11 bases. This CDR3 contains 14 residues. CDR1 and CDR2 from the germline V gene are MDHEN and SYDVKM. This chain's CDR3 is CASSSRGHGNTIYF. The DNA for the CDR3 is TGTGCCAGCAGTTCCCGGGGCCACGGAAACACCATATATTTT.

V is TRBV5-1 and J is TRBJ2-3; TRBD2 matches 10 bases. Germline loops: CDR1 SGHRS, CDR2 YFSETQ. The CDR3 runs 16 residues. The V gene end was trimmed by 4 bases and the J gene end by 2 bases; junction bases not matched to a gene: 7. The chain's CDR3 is CASSPGLAVFTDTQYF. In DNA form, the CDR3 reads TGCGCCAGCAGCCCCGGACTAGCGGTATTCACAGATACGCAGTATTTT.

The CDR3 DNA is TGTGCCAGTAGTACCACTAGGACAGGGGGGAGCACAGATACGCAGTATTTT. The encoded protein is CASSTTRTGGSTDTQYF. The chain uses TRBV19 and TRBJ2-3, with TRBD1 matching over 10 bases. V was pared by 4 bases and J by 0 bases, with 7 bases of the junction left unmatched. The CDR3 extends over 17 amino acids. Germline loops: CDR1 LNHDA, CDR2 SQIVND (reference sequence). The full variable domain, its missing parts supplied by reference TRBV19 and TRBJ2-3, is DGGITQSPKYLFRKEGQNVTLSCEQNLNHDAMYWYRQDPGQGLRLIYYSQIVNDFQKGDIAEGYSVSREKKESFPLTVTSAQKNPTAFYLCASSTTRTGGSTDTQYFGPGTRLTVL.

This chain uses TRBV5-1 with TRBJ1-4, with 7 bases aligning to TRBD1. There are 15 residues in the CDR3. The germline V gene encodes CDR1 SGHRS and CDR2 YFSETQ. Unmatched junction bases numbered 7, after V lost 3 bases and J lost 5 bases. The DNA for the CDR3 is TGCGCCAGCAGCTCATTCGGGACAGTAAATGAAAAACTGTTTTTT. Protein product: CASSSFGTVNEKLFF.

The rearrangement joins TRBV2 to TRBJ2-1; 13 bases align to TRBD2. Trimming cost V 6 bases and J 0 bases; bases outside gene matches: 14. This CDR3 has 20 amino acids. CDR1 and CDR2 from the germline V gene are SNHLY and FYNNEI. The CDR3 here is CASSPGLAGVREDSYNEQFF. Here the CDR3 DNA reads TGTGCCAGCAGCCCCGGACTAGCGGGAGTAAGAGAAGACTCCTACAATGAGCAGTTCTTC.

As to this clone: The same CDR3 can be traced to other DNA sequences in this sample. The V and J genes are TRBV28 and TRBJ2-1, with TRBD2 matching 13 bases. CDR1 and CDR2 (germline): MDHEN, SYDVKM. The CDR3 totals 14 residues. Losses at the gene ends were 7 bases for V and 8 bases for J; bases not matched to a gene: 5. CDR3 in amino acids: CASTWTSGSDEQFF. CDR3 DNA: TGTGCCAGCACCTGGACTAGCGGGAGTGATGAGCAGTTCTTC.

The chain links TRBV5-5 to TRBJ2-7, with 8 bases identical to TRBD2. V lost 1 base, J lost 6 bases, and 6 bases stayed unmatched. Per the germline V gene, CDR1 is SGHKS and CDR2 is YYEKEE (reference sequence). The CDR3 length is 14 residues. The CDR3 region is CASSLTSGFTEQYF. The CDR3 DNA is TGTGCCAGCAGCTTGACTAGCGGCTTCACCGAGCAGTACTTC.

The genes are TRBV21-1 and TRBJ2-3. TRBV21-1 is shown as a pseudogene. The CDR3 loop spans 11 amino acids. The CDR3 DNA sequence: TGTGCCAGCAGCAAAGAATCCCCTGGTTGGTTT. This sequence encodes CASSKESPGWF.

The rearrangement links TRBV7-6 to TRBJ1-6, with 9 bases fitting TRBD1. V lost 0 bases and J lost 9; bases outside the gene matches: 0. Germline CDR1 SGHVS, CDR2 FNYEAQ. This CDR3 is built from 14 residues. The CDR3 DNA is TGTGCCAGCAGCTTAGCGGACAGGGGTTCACCCCTCCACTTT. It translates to CASSLADRGSPLHF.

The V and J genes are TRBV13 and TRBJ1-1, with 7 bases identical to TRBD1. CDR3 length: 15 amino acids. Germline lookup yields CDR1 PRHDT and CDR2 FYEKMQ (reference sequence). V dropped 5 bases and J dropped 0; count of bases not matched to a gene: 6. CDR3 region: CASSPQTGMNTEAFF. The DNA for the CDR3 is TGTGCCAGCAGCCCTCAGACAGGGATGAACACTGAAGCTTTCTTT.

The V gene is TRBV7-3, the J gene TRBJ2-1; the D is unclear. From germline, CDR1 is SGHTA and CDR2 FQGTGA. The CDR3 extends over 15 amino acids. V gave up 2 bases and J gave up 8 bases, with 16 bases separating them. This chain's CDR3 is CASSLGSTLQDEQFF. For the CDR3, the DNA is TGTGCCAGCAGCTTAGGGTCTACCCTACAAGATGAGCAGTTCTTC. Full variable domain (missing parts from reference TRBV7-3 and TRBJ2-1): GAGVSQTPSNKVTEKGKYVELRCDPISGHTALYWYRQSLGQGPEFLIYFQGTGAADDSGLPNDRFFAVRPEGSVSTLKIQRTERGDSAVYLCASSLGSTLQDEQFFGPGTRLTVL.

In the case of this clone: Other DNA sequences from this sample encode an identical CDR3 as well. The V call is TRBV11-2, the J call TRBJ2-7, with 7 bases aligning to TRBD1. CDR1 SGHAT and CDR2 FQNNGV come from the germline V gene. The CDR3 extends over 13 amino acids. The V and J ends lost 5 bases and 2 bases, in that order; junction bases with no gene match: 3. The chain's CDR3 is CASSLGTAYEQYF. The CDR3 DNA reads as TGTGCCAGCAGCCTGGGGACAGCCTACGAGCAGTACTTC.

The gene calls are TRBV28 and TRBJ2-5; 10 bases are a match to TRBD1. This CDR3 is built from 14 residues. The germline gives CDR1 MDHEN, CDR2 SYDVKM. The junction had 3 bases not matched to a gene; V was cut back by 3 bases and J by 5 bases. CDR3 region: CASSLTGGEETQYF. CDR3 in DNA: TGTGCCAGCAGTTTGACAGGGGGCGAGGAGACCCAGTACTTC.

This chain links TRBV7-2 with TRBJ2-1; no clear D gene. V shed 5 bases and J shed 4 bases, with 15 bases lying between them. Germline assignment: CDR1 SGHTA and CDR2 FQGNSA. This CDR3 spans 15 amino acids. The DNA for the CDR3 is TGTGCCAGCAGCATCAATCCGTCCCCTTACAATGAGCAGTTCTTC. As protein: CASSINPSPYNEQFF.

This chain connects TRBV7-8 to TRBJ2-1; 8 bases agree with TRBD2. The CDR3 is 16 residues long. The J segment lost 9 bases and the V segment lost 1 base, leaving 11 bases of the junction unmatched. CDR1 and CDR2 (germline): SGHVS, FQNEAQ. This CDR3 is CASSLGLAGEGGEQFF. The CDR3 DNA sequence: TGTGCCAGCAGCTTAGGGCTAGCGGGCGAGGGGGGTGAGCAGTTCTTC.

CDR3 loop: CASRWGTYEQYF. CDR3 nucleotides: TGTGCCAGCAGATGGGGTACGTACGAGCAGTACTTC. J is TRBJ2-7 and V is TRBV2; D ambiguous. Trimming shortened V by 6 bases and J by 4 bases, and 10 bases separated the two germline ends. CDR1 and CDR2 (germline): SNHLY, FYNNEI. The CDR3 totals 12 residues.

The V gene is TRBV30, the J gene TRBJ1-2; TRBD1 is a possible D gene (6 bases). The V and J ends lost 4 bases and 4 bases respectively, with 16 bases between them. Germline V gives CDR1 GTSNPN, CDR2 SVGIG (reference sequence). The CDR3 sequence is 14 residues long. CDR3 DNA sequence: TGTGCCTGGACCCTCGGAACAGGGATCTATGGCTACACCTTC. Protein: CAWTLGTGIYGYTF. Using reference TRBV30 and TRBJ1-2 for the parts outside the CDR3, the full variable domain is SQTIHQWPATLVQPVGSPLSLECTVEGTSNPNLYWYRQAAGRGLQLLFYSVGIGQISSEVPQNLSASRPQDRQFILSSKKLLLSDSGFYLCAWTLGTGIYGYTFGSGTRLTVV.